The next 17 T cell receptor beta chains were all read from a single sample in a study of blood T cell repertoires in COVID-19. Here immunoSEQ multiplex PCR was the method, and the copy in TCRdb shows in-frame clones only, minus some. The sample holds 120,000 to 150,000 clones, almost 90% seen once. The source material was peripheral blood. All receptors derive from a man between 50 and 59 years old with active or convalescent COVID-19.

The rearrangement uses TRBV11-2 and TRBJ1-3, with D hard to call. Trimming cost V 4 bases and J 5 bases, with 6 bases left between them. The CDR3 spans 12 residues. Per the germline V gene, CDR1 is SGHAT and CDR2 is FQNNGV. The CDR3 region is CASSSRRNTIYF. CDR3 bases: TGTGCCAGCAGCTCTAGGAGAAACACCATATATTTT.

This chain uses TRBV5-1 with TRBJ2-2; 8 bases match TRBD1. The CDR3 is made up of 15 amino acids. The J segment lost 1 base and the V segment lost 4 bases, leaving 3 bases of the junction unmatched. CDR1 is SGHRS and CDR2 is YFSETQ in the germline V gene. The CDR3 spells CASSAGTGNTGELFF. Written as DNA, the CDR3 is TGCGCCAGCAGCGCCGGGACAGGGAACACCGGGGAGCTGTTTTTT.

The J gene is TRBJ2-7, the V gene TRBV2; TRBD2 matches 12 bases. The CDR3 runs 13 residues. With 4 bases clipped from V and 6 bases from J, the junction kept 1 base outside the gene matches. Germline-derived CDR1 and CDR2 are SNHLY and FYNNEI. The chain's CDR3 is CASSVGLAGEQYF. The CDR3 DNA reads as TGTGCCAGCAGTGTGGGACTAGCGGGCGAGCAGTACTTC.

The V call is TRBV25-1, the J call TRBJ2-7; 7 bases fit TRBD1. The germline gives CDR1 MGHDK, CDR2 SYGVNS. J was trimmed by 4 bases and V by 5 bases; bases with no gene match: 5. The CDR3 contains 13 residues. The CDR3 DNA reads as TGTGCCAGCAGTCCACGGACAGGTTACGAGCAGTACTTC. It yields the protein CASSPRTGYEQYF.

This clone was detected only a few times. Here the CDR3 reads CASSQEPGYGYTF. CDR3 coding DNA: TGCGCCAGCAGCCAAGAACCGGGATACGGCTACACCTTC. This chain connects TRBV4-3 to TRBJ1-2; D uncertain. Deletions cut 0 bases from V and 8 bases from J, with 10 bases between. The germline gives CDR1 LGHNA, CDR2 YSLEER. This CDR3 has 13 residues.

This clone was recorded a few times. The rearrangement uses TRBV5-4 and TRBJ1-2; possible D gene TRBD1, 6 bases. Trimming cost V 0 bases and J 2 bases, with 8 bases left between them. The germline gives CDR1 SGHNT, CDR2 YYREEE (reference sequence). CDR3 length: 14 amino acids. The CDR3 sequence: CASSLGTGNYGYTF. As DNA, the CDR3 is TGTGCCAGCAGCTTGGGAACAGGGAACTATGGCTACACCTTC.

The J gene is TRBJ2-1, the V gene TRBV18; 9 bases line up with TRBD2. The junction had 11 bases not matched to a gene; V was cut back by 5 bases and J by 9 bases. CDR1 KGHSH and CDR2 LQKENI come from the germline V gene. The CDR3 loop spans 15 amino acids. The DNA for the CDR3 is TGTGCCAGCTCAGATAGCGGGAGTACTTATGGTGAGCAGTTCTTC. Its translation is CASSDSGSTYGEQFF.

This chain links TRBV19 with TRBJ2-5; 8 bases are a match to TRBD1. CDR3 length: 13 residues. The germline V gene encodes CDR1 LNHDA and CDR2 SQIVND (reference sequence). Trimming at V came to 7 bases and at J to 5 bases, leaving 6 bases not matched to a gene. This chain's CDR3 is CASKPTGDETQYF. In DNA, the CDR3 is TGTGCCAGTAAACCGACAGGGGACGAGACCCAGTACTTC.

The genes are TRBV19 and TRBJ2-7; TRBD2 matches 8 bases. The CDR3 is made up of 17 amino acids. With 2 bases clipped from V and 3 bases from J, the junction kept 12 bases outside the gene matches. CDR1 and CDR2 (germline): LNHDA, SQIVND (reference sequence). The DNA for the CDR3 is TGTGCCAGTAGTATACCCCTGTGGAGCGGGGGAAACTACGAGCAGTACTTC. Protein: CASSIPLWSGGNYEQYF. The complete variable domain, with remaining parts taken from reference TRBV19 and TRBJ2-7, reads DGGITQSPKYLFRKEGQNVTLSCEQNLNHDAMYWYRQDPGQGLRLIYYSQIVNDFQKGDIAEGYSVSREKKESFPLTVTSAQKNPTAFYLCASSIPLWSGGNYEQYFGPGTRLTVT.

This clone was detected once. The rearrangement uses TRBV28 and TRBJ1-5, with 7 nucleotides matching TRBD1. This CDR3 is 17 amino acids long. Germline-derived CDR1 and CDR2 are MDHEN and SYDVKM. The ends lost 0 bases at V and 2 bases at J; junction bases unmatched: 7. The CDR3 coding sequence is TGTGCCAGCAGTTTATGGCTGACAGGGAAGGGCAATCAGCCCCAGCATTTT. Translated, it gives CASSLWLTGKGNQPQHF.

The chain joins TRBV5-1 to TRBJ2-7, with D maybe TRBD1 (5 bases). The CDR3 extends over 15 amino acids. Germline V gene sequence: CDR1 SGHRS, CDR2 YFSETQ. The V gene lost 1 base and the J gene lost 3 bases, with 14 bases spanning the gap. CDR3 bases: TGCGCCAGCAGCTTGAATCCCCAGGGATACTACGAGCAGTACTTC. Its protein product is CASSLNPQGYYEQYF.

This clone has a single count. The V gene is TRBV6-2 or TRBV6-3, the J gene TRBJ1-1; D unclear. V gave up 5 bases and J gave up 7 bases, with 8 bases separating them. The CDR3 runs to 11 residues. Germline-derived CDR1 and CDR2 are MNHEY and SVGEGT. The chain's CDR3 is CASSQRGEAFF. The DNA of the CDR3 is TGTGCCAGCAGTCAACGGGGTGAAGCTTTCTTT.

The chain has TRBV28 and TRBJ1-2; D is unresolved. This CDR3 contains 14 residues. Trimming pared 2 bases from V and 4 bases from J, leaving 11 bases between. Germline V gives CDR1 MDHEN, CDR2 SYDVKM. The CDR3 is CASSLRQVTYGYTF. As DNA, the CDR3 is TGTGCCAGCAGTTTACGTCAGGTGACCTATGGCTACACCTTC.

The J gene is TRBJ1-5, the V gene TRBV7-9; 10 bases fit TRBD1. The trim removed 5 bases at V and 4 bases at J, leaving 8 bases unmatched. The length of the CDR3 is 16 residues. Germline V gene data show CDR1 as SEHNR and CDR2 as FQNEAQ (reference sequence). CDR3 sequence: CASSAGTGEGNQPQHF. The CDR3 DNA reads TGTGCCAGCAGCGCCGGGACAGGGGAAGGGAATCAGCCCCAGCATTTT.

V is TRBV29-1 and J is TRBJ1-1; possibly TRBD1 for D (6 bases). The germline CDR1 and CDR2 sequences are SQVTM and ANQGSEA. This CDR3 has 16 amino acids. V lost 3 bases and J 0 bases, leaving 17 bases between the germline ends. This chain's CDR3 is CSVEVQGKFLNTEAFF. The DNA for the CDR3 is TGCAGCGTTGAGGTACAGGGAAAATTCCTGAACACTGAAGCTTTCTTT. Drawing the rest from reference TRBV29-1 and TRBJ1-1, the complete variable domain is SAVISQKPSRDICQRGTSLTIQCQVDSQVTMMFWYRQQPGQSLTLIATANQGSEATYESGFVIDKFPISRPNLTFSTLTVSNMSPEDSSIYLCSVEVQGKFLNTEAFFGQGTRLTVV.

The V call is TRBV25-1, the J call TRBJ2-7; TRBD1 matches 8 bases. CDR1 and CDR2 from the germline V gene are MGHDK and SYGVNS. The CDR3 runs to 17 residues. The V and J ends lost 2 bases and 7 bases, in that order; junction bases with no gene match: 16. CDR3 region: CASSEDPGGKVYTEQYF. CDR3 sequence (DNA): TGTGCCAGCAGTGAAGACCCAGGGGGCAAAGTTTATACGGAGCAGTACTTC.

This chain uses TRBV7-2 with TRBJ1-1; D is undetermined. The CDR3 consists of 13 residues. Germline V gene lookup returns CDR1 SGHTA and CDR2 FQGNSA. The ends were cut back, 3 bases at V and 6 bases at J, with 11 bases in the middle. CDR3 sequence: CASSFLGRAEAFF. The CDR3 DNA reads TGTGCCAGCAGCTTTCTAGGTCGGGCTGAAGCTTTCTTT. The complete variable domain, with remaining parts taken from reference TRBV7-2 and TRBJ1-1, reads GAGVSQSPSNKVTEKGKDVELRCDPISGHTALYWYRQSLGQGLEFLIYFQGNSAPDKSGLPSDRFSAERTGGSVSTLTIQRTQQEDSAVYLCASSFLGRAEAFFGQGTRLTVV.